This T cell receptor (beta chain) was retrieved from a study of T cells after yellow fever vaccination. The authors made TCR cDNA by 5'RACE template switching, adding a universal primer site and UMIs. TCRdb reanalysed the 5' RACE reads using MiXCR and keeps one entry per CDR3 protein. The sample carries about 340,000 distinct CDR3 sequences, 3.5% to 4.5% recorded once. The CDR3 consists of 13 residues. With 4 bases removed from V and 2 bases from J, the gap between germline ends came to 7 bases. In germline, CDR1 is SEHNR, CDR2 FQNEAQ (reference sequence). In its sample, this clonotype was seen many times. Its cognate antigen is unknown. Study-wide results and caveats: Post-booster repertoires again held most primary-vaccination clones (roughly 96% CD4, roughly 88% CD8).

Here the sequenced sample was PBMCs, taken 5 days after the yellow fever booster vaccination. This TCR came from a young man who received the YFV17D yellow fever vaccine. The chain uses TRBV7-9 and TRBJ2-3; D is possibly TRBD1 (5 bases). The CDR3 region has the DNA TGTGCCAGCAGCTCGGACAACACAGATACGCAGTATTTT. The encoded protein is CASSSDNTDTQYF.